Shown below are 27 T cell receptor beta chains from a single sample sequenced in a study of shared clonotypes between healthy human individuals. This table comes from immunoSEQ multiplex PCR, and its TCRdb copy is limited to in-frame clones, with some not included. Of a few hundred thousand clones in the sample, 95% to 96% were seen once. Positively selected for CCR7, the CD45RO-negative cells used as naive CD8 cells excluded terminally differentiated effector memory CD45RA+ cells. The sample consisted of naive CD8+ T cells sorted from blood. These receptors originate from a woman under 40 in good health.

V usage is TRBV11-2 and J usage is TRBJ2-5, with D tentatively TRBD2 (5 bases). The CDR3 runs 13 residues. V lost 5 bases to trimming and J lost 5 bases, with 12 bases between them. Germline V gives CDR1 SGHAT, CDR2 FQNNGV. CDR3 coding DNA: TGTGCCAGCAGCCCCATCACGGGGGAGACCCAGTACTTC. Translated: CASSPITGETQYF.

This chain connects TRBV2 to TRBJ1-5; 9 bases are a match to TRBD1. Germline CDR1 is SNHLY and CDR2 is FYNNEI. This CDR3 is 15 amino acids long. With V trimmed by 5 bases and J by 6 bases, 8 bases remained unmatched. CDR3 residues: CASSSTGGASQPQHF. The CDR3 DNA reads TGTGCCAGCAGTTCTACAGGGGGCGCGAGTCAGCCCCAGCATTTT.

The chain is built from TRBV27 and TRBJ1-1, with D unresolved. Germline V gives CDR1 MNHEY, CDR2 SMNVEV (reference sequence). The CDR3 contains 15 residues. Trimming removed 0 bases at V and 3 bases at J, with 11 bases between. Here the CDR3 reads CASSLSVGFHTEAFF. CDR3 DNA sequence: TGTGCCAGCAGTTTATCTGTAGGGTTTCACACTGAAGCTTTCTTT.

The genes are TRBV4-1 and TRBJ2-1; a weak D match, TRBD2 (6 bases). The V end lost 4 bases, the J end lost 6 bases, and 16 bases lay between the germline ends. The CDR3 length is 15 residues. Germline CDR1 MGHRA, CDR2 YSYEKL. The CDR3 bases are TGCGCCAGCAGCCCTAGTCCCGTGGGAGGCAATGAGCAGTTCTTC. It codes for CASSPSPVGGNEQFF.

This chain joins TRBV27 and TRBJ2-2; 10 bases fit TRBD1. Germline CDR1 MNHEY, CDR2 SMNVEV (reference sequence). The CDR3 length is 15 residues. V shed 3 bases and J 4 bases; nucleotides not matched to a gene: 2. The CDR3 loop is CASSFGQGVTGELFF. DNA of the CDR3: TGTGCCAGCAGTTTCGGACAGGGGGTCACCGGGGAGCTGTTTTTT.

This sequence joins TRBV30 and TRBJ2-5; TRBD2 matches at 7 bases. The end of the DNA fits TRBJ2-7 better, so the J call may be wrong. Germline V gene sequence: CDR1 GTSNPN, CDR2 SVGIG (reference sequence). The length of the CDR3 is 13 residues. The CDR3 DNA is TGTGCCTGGTTAGCGGGCCCTACCTACGAGCAGTACTTC. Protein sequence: CAWLAGPTYEQYF.

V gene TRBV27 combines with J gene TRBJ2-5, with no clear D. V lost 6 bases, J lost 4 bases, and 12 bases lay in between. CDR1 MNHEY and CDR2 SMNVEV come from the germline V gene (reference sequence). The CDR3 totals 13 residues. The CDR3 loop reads CASSPNDVETQYF. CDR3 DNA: TGTGCCAGCAGCCCTAACGATGTAGAGACCCAGTACTTC.

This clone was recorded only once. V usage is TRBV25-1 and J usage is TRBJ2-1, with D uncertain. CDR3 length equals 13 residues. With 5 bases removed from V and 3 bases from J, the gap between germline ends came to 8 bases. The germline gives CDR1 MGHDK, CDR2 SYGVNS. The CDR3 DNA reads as TGTGCCAGCAGTAATAGGGTCTACAATGAGCAGTTCTTC. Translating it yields CASSNRVYNEQFF.

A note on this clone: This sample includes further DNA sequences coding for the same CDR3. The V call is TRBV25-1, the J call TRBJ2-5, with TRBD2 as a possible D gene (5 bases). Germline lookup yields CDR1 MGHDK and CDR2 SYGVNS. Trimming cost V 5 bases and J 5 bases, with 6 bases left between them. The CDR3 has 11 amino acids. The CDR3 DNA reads TGTGCCAGCAGTCCGGGGGAGACCCAGTACTTC. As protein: CASSPGETQYF.

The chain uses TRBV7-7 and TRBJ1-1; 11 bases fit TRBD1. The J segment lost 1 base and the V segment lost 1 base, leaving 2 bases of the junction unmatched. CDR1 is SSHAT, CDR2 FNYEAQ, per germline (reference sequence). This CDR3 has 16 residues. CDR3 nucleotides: TGTGCCAGCAGCTTAGGGACAGGGGGCGGGAACACTGAAGCTTTCTTT. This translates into CASSLGTGGGNTEAFF.

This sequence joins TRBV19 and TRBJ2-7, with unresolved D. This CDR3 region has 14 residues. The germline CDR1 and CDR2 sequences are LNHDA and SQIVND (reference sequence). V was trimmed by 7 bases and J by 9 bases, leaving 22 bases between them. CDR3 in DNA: TGTGCCAGTACCCCCCGGGCCGCCGGAGAGGCGCAGTACTTC. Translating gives CASTPRAAGEAQYF.

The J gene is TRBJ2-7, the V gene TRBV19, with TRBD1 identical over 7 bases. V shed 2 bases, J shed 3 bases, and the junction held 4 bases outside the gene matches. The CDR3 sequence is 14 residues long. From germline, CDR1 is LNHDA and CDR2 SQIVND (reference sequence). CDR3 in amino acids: CASSISRDSYEQYF. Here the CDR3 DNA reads TGTGCCAGTAGTATATCCCGGGACAGCTACGAGCAGTACTTC.

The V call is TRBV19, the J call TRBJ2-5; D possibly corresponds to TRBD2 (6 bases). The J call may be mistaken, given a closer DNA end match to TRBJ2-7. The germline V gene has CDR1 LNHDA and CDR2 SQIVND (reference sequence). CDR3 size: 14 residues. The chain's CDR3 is CASSIGAGNYEQYF. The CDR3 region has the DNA TGTGCCAGTAGTATCGGAGCGGGTAACTACGAGCAGTACTTC.

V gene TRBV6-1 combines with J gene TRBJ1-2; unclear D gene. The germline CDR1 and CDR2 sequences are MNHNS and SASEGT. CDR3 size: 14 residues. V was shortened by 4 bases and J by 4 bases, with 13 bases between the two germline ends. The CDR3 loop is CASSGISNRYGYTF. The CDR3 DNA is TGTGCCAGCAGTGGGATAAGTAACCGCTATGGCTACACCTTC.

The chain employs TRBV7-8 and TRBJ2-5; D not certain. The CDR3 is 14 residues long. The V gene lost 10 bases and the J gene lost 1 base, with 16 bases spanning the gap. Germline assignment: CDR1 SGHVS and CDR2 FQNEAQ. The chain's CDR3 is CATAEEPTQETQYF. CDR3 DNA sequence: TGTGCCACGGCCGAAGAGCCTACCCAAGAGACCCAGTACTTC.

The CDR3 reads CSVAGWGASYNEQFF. The CDR3 DNA is TGCAGCGTTGCCGGCTGGGGGGCCTCCTACAATGAGCAGTTCTTC. The chain recombines TRBV29-1 with TRBJ2-1; D could derive from TRBD1 or TRBD2 (6 bases each). The CDR3 spans 15 residues. Germline CDR1 SQVTM, CDR2 ANQGSEA. Deletions cut 4 bases from V and 0 bases from J, with 13 bases between.

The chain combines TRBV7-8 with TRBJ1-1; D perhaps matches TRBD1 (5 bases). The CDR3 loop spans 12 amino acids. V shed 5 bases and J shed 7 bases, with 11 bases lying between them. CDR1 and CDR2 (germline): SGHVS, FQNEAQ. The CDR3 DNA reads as TGTGCCAGCAGCACAGGACTTTATGAAGCTTTCTTT. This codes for CASSTGLYEAFF.

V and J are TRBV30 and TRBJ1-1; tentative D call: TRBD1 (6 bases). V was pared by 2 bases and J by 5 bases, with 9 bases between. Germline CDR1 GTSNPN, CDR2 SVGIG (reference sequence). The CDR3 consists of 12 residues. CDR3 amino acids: CAWSPGETEAFF. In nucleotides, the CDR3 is TGTGCCTGGAGTCCAGGGGAGACTGAAGCTTTCTTT.

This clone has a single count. The CDR3 coding sequence is TGTGCCAGCAGTGAAGAGGCAGGGGGATTGAACACTGAAGCTTTCTTT. The encoded protein is CASSEEAGGLNTEAFF. The chain is built from TRBV2 and TRBJ1-1; 7 nucleotides align to TRBD1. CDR3 length: 16 residues. V shed 1 base and J 0 bases; nucleotides not matched to a gene: 5. Germline V gives CDR1 SNHLY, CDR2 FYNNEI.

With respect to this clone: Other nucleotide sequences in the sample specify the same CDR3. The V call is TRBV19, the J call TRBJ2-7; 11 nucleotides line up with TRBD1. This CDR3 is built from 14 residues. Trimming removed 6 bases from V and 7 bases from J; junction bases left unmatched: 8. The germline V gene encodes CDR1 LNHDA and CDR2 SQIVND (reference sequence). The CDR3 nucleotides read TGTGCCAGTAGCCCCGGACAGGGGGCTTATGAGCAGTACTTC. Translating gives CASSPGQGAYEQYF.

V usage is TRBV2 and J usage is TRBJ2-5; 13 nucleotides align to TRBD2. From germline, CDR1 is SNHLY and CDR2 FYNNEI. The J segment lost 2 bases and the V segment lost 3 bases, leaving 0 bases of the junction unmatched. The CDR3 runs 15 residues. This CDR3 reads CASSETSGRQETQYF. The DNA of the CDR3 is TGTGCCAGCAGTGAGACTAGCGGGAGGCAAGAGACCCAGTACTTC. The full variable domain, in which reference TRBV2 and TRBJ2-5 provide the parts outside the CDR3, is EPEVTQTPSHQVTQMGQEVILRCVPISNHLYFYWYRQILGQKVEFLVSFYNNEISEKSEIFDDQFSVERPDGSNFTLKIRSTKLEDSAMYFCASSETSGRQETQYFGPGTRLLVL.

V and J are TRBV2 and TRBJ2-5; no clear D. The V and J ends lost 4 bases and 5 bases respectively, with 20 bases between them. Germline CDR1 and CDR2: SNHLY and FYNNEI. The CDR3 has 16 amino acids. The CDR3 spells CASSGLERAAPETQYF. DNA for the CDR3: TGTGCCAGCAGTGGTTTGGAGAGAGCCGCCCCGGAGACCCAGTACTTC.

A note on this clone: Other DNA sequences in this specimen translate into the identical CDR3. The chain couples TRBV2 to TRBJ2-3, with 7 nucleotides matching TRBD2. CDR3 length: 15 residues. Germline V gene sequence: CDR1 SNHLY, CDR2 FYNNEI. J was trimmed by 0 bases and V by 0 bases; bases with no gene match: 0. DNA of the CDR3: TGTGCCAGCAGTGAAGCTAGCGGGAGCACAGATACGCAGTATTTT. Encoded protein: CASSEASGSTDTQYF.

The CDR3 bases are TGCGCCAGCAGCCAGGATAAGCTAGCGGGACTTCACTACGAGCAGTACTTC. Translating it yields CASSQDKLAGLHYEQYF. The V and J genes are TRBV4-1 and TRBJ2-7; 9 bases align to TRBD2. Trimming cost V 3 bases and J 3 bases; bases outside gene matches: 12. Germline V gene sequence: CDR1 MGHRA, CDR2 YSYEKL. The CDR3 has 17 residues.

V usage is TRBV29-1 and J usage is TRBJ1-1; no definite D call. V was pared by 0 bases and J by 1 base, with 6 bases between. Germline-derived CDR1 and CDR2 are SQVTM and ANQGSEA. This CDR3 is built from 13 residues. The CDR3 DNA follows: TGCAGCGTTGAAGACCTGACGAACACTGAAGCTTTCTTT. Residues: CSVEDLTNTEAFF.

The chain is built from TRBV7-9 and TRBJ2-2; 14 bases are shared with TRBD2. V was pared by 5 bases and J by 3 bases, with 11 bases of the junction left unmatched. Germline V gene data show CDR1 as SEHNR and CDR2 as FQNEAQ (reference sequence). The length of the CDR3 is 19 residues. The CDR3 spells CASSPRLGTSGSYTGELFF. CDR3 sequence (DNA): TGTGCCAGCAGCCCCAGACTCGGGACTAGCGGGAGTTACACCGGGGAGCTGTTTTTT. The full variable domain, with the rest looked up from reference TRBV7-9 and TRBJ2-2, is DTGVSQNPRHKITKRGQNVTFRCDPISEHNRLYWYRQTLGQGPEFLTYFQNEAQLEKSRLLSDRFSAERPKGSFSTLEIQRTEQGDSAMYLCASSPRLGTSGSYTGELFFGEGSRLTVL.

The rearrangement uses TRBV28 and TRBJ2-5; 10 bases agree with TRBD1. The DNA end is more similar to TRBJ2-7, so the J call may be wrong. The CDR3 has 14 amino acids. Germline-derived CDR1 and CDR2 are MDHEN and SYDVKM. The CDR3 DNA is TGTGCCAGCAGCAGGACAGGGGGATTAGGCGAGCAGTACTTC. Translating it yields CASSRTGGLGEQYF.